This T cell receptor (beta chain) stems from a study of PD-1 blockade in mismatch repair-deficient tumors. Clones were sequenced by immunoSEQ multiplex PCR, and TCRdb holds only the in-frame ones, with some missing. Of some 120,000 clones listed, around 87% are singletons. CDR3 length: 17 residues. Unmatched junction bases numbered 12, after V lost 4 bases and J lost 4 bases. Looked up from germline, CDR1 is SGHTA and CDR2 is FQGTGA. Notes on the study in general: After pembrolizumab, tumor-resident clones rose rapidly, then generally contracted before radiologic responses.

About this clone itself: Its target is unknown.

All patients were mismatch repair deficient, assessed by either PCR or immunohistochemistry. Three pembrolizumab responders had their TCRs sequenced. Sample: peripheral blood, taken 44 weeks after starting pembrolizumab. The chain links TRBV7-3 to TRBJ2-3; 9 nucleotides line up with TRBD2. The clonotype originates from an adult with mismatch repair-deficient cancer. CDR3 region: CASSSPLSSGSPDTQYF. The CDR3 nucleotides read TGTGCCAGCAGCTCTCCCCTTAGTAGCGGGAGCCCAGATACGCAGTATTTT. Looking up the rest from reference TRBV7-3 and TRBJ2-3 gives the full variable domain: GAGVSQTPSNKVTEKGKYVELRCDPISGHTALYWYRQSLGQGPEFLIYFQGTGAADDSGLPNDRFFAVRPEGSVSTLKIQRTERGDSAVYLCASSSPLSSGSPDTQYFGPGTRLTVL.